These 23 T cell receptor beta chains were all obtained from the same sample, sequenced in a study of early T cells in non-severe SARS-CoV-2 infection. TCRdb called the 5' RACE reads again in MiXCR, with one record for every CDR3 protein. In the table there are 35,000 to 50,000 distinct CDR3 sequences, about 5.5% of which are singletons. The sequencing here drew on whole blood, taken at baseline. Receptor source: an adult who was a healthcare worker with PCR-confirmed SARS-CoV-2 infection or an uninfected control (not recorded which).

This clonotype was counted ten times or more. The CDR3 sequence is CASTSRGRRDGYTF. The CDR3 coding sequence is TGTGCCAGCACCTCAAGGGGTCGGCGGGATGGCTACACCTTC. The rearrangement joins TRBV3-1 to TRBJ1-2; D perhaps matches TRBD1 (5 bases). The germline CDR1 and CDR2 sequences are LGHDT and YNNKEL (reference sequence). This CDR3 has 14 amino acids. The V end was cut by 7 bases, the J end by 6 bases, with 18 bases between.

The chain has TRBV18 and TRBJ1-4, with no clear D. Trimming stripped 4 bases from V and 8 bases from J, with 11 bases between. The CDR3 has 13 amino acids. Germline V gene data show CDR1 as KGHSH and CDR2 as LQKENI. Here the CDR3 reads CASSREVSEKLFF. The CDR3 DNA reads TGTGCCAGCTCACGTGAGGTTTCGGAAAAACTGTTTTTT.

This clonotype was counted at least ten times. The chain joins TRBV19 to TRBJ2-1; D is perhaps TRBD1 (5 bases). Germline lookup yields CDR1 LNHDA and CDR2 SQIVND (reference sequence). The CDR3 runs to 12 residues. V dropped 5 bases and J dropped 9 bases, with 11 bases sitting between them. The CDR3 DNA reads TGTGCCAGTAGTGTTCAGGGAACTGAGCAGTTCTTC. The encoded protein is CASSVQGTEQFF. Filled out from reference TRBV19 and TRBJ2-1, the complete variable domain reads DGGITQSPKYLFRKEGQNVTLSCEQNLNHDAMYWYRQDPGQGLRLIYYSQIVNDFQKGDIAEGYSVSREKKESFPLTVTSAQKNPTAFYLCASSVQGTEQFFGPGTRLTVL.

This clonotype was observed at least ten times. The gene calls are TRBV18 and TRBJ2-3; perhaps TRBD2 as D (5 bases). The CDR3 covers 12 residues. CDR1 KGHSH and CDR2 LQKENI come from the germline V gene. Trimming removed 1 base from V and 6 bases from J, with 5 bases in between. Here the CDR3 reads CASSPLADTQYF. In nucleotides, the CDR3 is TGTGCCAGCTCACCACTAGCGGATACGCAGTATTTT.

This clonotype showed up many times. The chain carries TRBV18 and TRBJ1-1; D might be TRBD1 (5 bases). The CDR3 runs to 16 residues. Germline V CDR1 and CDR2: KGHSH, LQKENI. V lost 3 bases to trimming and J lost 5 bases, with 19 bases between them. The DNA for the CDR3 is TGTGCCAGCTCACCGCGGGCCGCCCGGGGGTCGACTGAAGCTTTCTTT. Its translation is CASSPRAARGSTEAFF.

The chain uses TRBV2 and TRBJ2-2; D may be TRBD2 (5 bases). CDR3 size: 14 residues. V gave up 7 bases and J gave up 4 bases, with 13 bases separating them. Per the germline V gene, CDR1 is SNHLY and CDR2 is FYNNEI. The CDR3 DNA is TGTGCCAGCAAAGAGGGCCTAAGCACCGGGGAGCTGTTTTTT. Protein: CASKEGLSTGELFF.

This clonotype was found many times. This chain joins TRBV3-1 and TRBJ2-7; 8 nucleotides line up with TRBD2. The CDR3 contains 14 residues. The germline gives CDR1 LGHDT, CDR2 YNNKEL (reference sequence). The ends lost 1 base at V and 5 bases at J; junction bases unmatched: 4. The DNA for the CDR3 is TGTGCCAGCAGCCAAGGGACTAGCACCCACGAGCAGTACTTC. Translating it yields CASSQGTSTHEQYF.

This clonotype occurred many times. The CDR3 loop is CASSASRYEQYF. DNA of the CDR3: TGTGCCAGCAGCGCCAGTCGCTACGAGCAGTACTTC. The chain employs TRBV11-2 and TRBJ2-7; D remains ambiguous. The germline V gene has CDR1 SGHAT and CDR2 FQNNGV. The CDR3 is 12 residues long. V shed 5 bases and J shed 3 bases, with 8 bases lying between them.

This clonotype was picked up many times. The V call is TRBV12-3 or TRBV12-4, the J call TRBJ1-6; D might be TRBD1 (6 bases). V lost 4 bases, J lost 5 bases, and 12 bases lay in between. The CDR3 sequence is 15 residues long. DNA of the CDR3: TGTGCCAGCAGTTCGTGGGGGGCGCATAATTCACCCCTCCACTTT. Translation gives CASSSWGAHNSPLHF.

V usage is TRBV7-9 and J usage is TRBJ1-4; D is unresolved. V lost 5 bases and J 3 bases, leaving 7 bases between the germline ends. The CDR3 consists of 13 residues. Germline V lookup: CDR1 SEHNR, CDR2 FQNEAQ (reference sequence). The CDR3 sequence: CASSVTANEKLFF. The DNA of the CDR3 is TGTGCCAGCAGCGTAACAGCTAATGAAAAACTGTTTTTT. Combining the CDR3 with reference TRBV7-9 and TRBJ1-4 gives the whole variable domain DTGVSQNPRHKITKRGQNVTFRCDPISEHNRLYWYRQTLGQGPEFLTYFQNEAQLEKSRLLSDRFSAERPKGSFSTLEIQRTEQGDSAMYLCASSVTANEKLFFGSGTQLSVL.

This clonotype was seen ten or more times. The chain is built from TRBV5-6 and TRBJ2-7, with no clear D. This CDR3 has 12 amino acids. In germline, CDR1 is SGHDT, CDR2 YYEEEE. Trimming removed 2 bases at V and 2 bases at J, with 5 bases between. The CDR3 spells CASSFQTYEQYF. The CDR3 region has the DNA TGTGCCAGCAGCTTCCAAACCTACGAGCAGTACTTC.

This clonotype showed up many times. V gene TRBV6-2 or TRBV6-3 combines with J gene TRBJ1-2; TRBD1 aligns across 8 bases. The CDR3 length is 14 residues. Germline-derived CDR1 and CDR2 are MNHEY and SVGEGT. The junction had 8 bases not matched to a gene; V was cut back by 11 bases and J by 0 bases. The CDR3 DNA reads TGTGCCTCAAAGCAGGGGGCAGCTAACTATGGCTACACCTTC. Translated, it gives CASKQGAANYGYTF.

In its sample, this clonotype was seen many times. The chain is built from TRBV2 and TRBJ2-1; a possible D gene is TRBD2 (6 bases). Between the trimmed V and J ends, which lost 3 bases and 8 bases, there was a span of 17 bases. CDR1 and CDR2 from the germline V gene are SNHLY and FYNNEI. The CDR3 has 15 amino acids. CDR3 loop: CASSDAGGPGDEQFF. CDR3 bases: TGTGCCAGCAGTGATGCCGGAGGGCCTGGCGATGAGCAGTTCTTC.

This clonotype came up a few times. The V call is TRBV12-5, the J call TRBJ1-1, with a possible D match to TRBD1 (6 bases). CDR3 length equals 16 residues. Germline assignment: CDR1 LGHNT and CDR2 FRNRAP. V was clipped by 0 bases and J by 4 bases, with 15 bases between them. DNA for the CDR3: TGTGCTAGTGGTTTGGTAGGGGGGGAGCGAGGCACTGAAGCTTTCTTT. This translates into CASGLVGGERGTEAFF.

This clonotype occurred many times. The chain carries TRBV6-4 and TRBJ2-3, with D uncertain. Germline assignment: CDR1 MRHNA and CDR2 SNTAGT. Trimming took off 2 bases at V and 1 base at J, with 4 bases between the two ends. The CDR3 is made up of 13 amino acids. As DNA, the CDR3 is TGTGCCAGCAGTGACACAGGCACAGATACGCAGTATTTT. Translating it yields CASSDTGTDTQYF.

This clonotype came up many times. The gene calls are TRBV6-6 and TRBJ1-5, with a possible D match to TRBD1 (5 bases). The CDR3 runs 12 residues. Germline V gene sequence: CDR1 MNHNY, CDR2 SVGAGI (reference sequence). V was cut by 6 bases and J by 2 bases, with 5 bases left in between. This CDR3 reads CASRGGNQPQHF. The CDR3 region has the DNA TGTGCCAGCAGAGGGGGCAATCAGCCCCAGCATTTT.

This clonotype was picked up many times. The chain is built from TRBV9 and TRBJ2-1; the match to TRBD2 covers 13 bases. The CDR3 length is 21 residues. CDR1 and CDR2 (germline): SGDLS, YYNGEE. With V trimmed by 3 bases and J by 0 bases, 15 bases remained unmatched. CDR3 in amino acids: CASSALRGTSGIQSSYNEQFF. Here the CDR3 DNA reads TGTGCCAGCAGCGCCCTCAGAGGGACTAGCGGGATCCAGAGCTCCTACAATGAGCAGTTCTTC. Full variable domain (missing parts from reference TRBV9 and TRBJ2-1): DSGVTQTPKHLITATGQRVTLRCSPRSGDLSVYWYQQSLDQGLQFLIQYYNGEERAKGNILERFSAQQFPDLHSELNLSSLELGDSALYFCASSALRGTSGIQSSYNEQFFGPGTRLTVL.

This clonotype was counted ten times or more. The chain uses TRBV2 and TRBJ2-5; TRBD1 might be the D (6 bases). The CDR3 length is 15 residues. Germline CDR1 and CDR2: SNHLY and FYNNEI. V was trimmed by 7 bases and J by 4 bases, leaving 19 bases between them. The CDR3, as DNA: TGTGCCAGCAAACAGGACAGTGGGGTTGTAGAGACCCAGTACTTC. It encodes CASKQDSGVVETQYF.

This clonotype was detected many times. The chain employs TRBV5-6 and TRBJ2-7; D call uncertain. Germline loops: CDR1 SGHDT, CDR2 YYEEEE. The CDR3 covers 15 residues. Trimming took 1 base from V and 3 from J, leaving 14 bases between them. CDR3: CASSLTGRTFYEQYF. Here the CDR3 DNA reads TGTGCCAGCAGCTTGACCGGACGGACCTTCTACGAGCAGTACTTC.

This clonotype showed up many times. The rearrangement links TRBV20-1 to TRBJ1-1; 7 bases fit TRBD1. Germline V gives CDR1 DFQATT, CDR2 SNEGSKA (reference sequence). V shed 5 bases, J shed 1 base, and the junction held 4 bases outside the gene matches. This CDR3 comprises 13 residues. CDR3 residues: CSARAGGNTEAFF. The CDR3 coding sequence is TGCAGTGCTCGGGCAGGGGGGAACACTGAAGCTTTCTTT.

This clonotype has a count of ten or more. The chain recombines TRBV18 with TRBJ1-2; D is uncertain. Trimming cost V 3 bases and J 0 bases, with 5 bases left between them. CDR3 length: 13 residues. The V gene's germline CDR1 is KGHSH and CDR2 LQKENI. The CDR3 spells CASSPGPNYGYTF. The DNA of the CDR3 is TGTGCCAGCTCACCGGGTCCTAACTATGGCTACACCTTC.

In its sample, this clonotype was seen many times. V is TRBV12-3 or TRBV12-4 and J is TRBJ2-1; weak D call: TRBD2 (7 bases). This CDR3 region has 14 residues. Trimming removed 1 base from V and 15 bases from J, with 19 bases in between. The CDR3 DNA follows: TGTGCCAGCAGTTTAGAGGGGGGGCGTCCCCGCCCGTTCTTC. This gives the protein CASSLEGGRPRPFF.

This clonotype has a count of ten or more. The gene calls are TRBV7-3 and TRBJ2-1; TRBD2 aligns across 8 bases. With 5 bases clipped from V and 0 bases from J, the junction kept 6 bases outside the gene matches. Looked up from germline, CDR1 is SGHTA and CDR2 is FQGTGA. This CDR3 contains 16 residues. The CDR3 DNA follows: TGTGCCAGCAGCCCCCGGGCGGGGGGCTCCTACAATGAGCAGTTCTTC. This gives the protein CASSPRAGGSYNEQFF.